The TCR beta chain described here comes from a study of T-cell reconstitution after alpha-beta-depleted transplantation in children. Preparing the TCRbeta library involved the use of unique molecular identifiers. MiXCR, applied by TCRdb to the PCR reads, yields one record per CDR3 protein. The repertoire holds 350,000 to 400,000 distinct CDR3 sequences, with over 20% as singletons. The germline V gene encodes CDR1 LGHNA and CDR2 YSLEER. This CDR3 contains 16 residues. Trimming pared 1 base from V and 4 bases from J, leaving 16 bases between. This rearrangement joins TRBV4-3 to TRBJ2-5; D could derive from TRBD1 or TRBD2 (5 bases each). The clonotype comes from a human donor who donated a stem cell graft to a child with acute myeloid leukemia. The sequencing used PBMCs from the stem cell graft donor, collected from the stem cell graft. The CDR3 reads CASSQVRGAGGETQYF. The CDR3, as DNA: TGCGCCAGCAGCCAAGTACGGGGCGCCGGTGGAGAGACCCAGTACTTC.